Listed below are T cell receptor beta chains from one sample, sequenced in a study of T cell repertoires in cytomegalovirus infection. TCRdb re-called the reads with MiXCR, one entry per CDR3 protein. The data show around 530,000 distinct CDR3 sequences, 26% seen once. Sequencing used PBMCs. The origin of the receptors is a human donor in good health (CMV status not recorded). Some clones in this sample may be carry-over from other donors' samples. Both conserved end residues are part of each CDR3. Fields, in order: V gene, D gene, J gene, clone size, CDR3 length, CDR3 protein, CDR3 DNA. The D gene is left open where the match is weak. Part of the rows lack a size; the others show once, few, many or a class for expanded clones.

V: TRBV5-4; D: -; J: TRBJ2-4; size: -; length: 13; CDR3: CASSPRGENIQYF; DNA: TGTGCCAGCAGCCCAAGGGGGGAAAACATTCAGTACTTC
V: TRBV7-9; D: -; J: TRBJ2-4; size: few; length: 15; CDR3: CASTLADGAKNIQYF; DNA: TGTGCCAGCACCCTAGCCGACGGGGCCAAAAACATTCAGTACTTC
V: TRBV7-9; D: -; J: TRBJ2-7; size: few; length: 15; CDR3: CASSLVSGGHYEQYF; DNA: TGTGCCAGCAGCTTAGTGTCCGGAGGGCACTACGAGCAGTACTTC
V: TRBV4-1; D: -; J: TRBJ2-5; size: -; length: 15; CDR3: CASSSLEGAQETQYF; DNA: TGCGCCAGCAGCTCCCTGGAAGGCGCTCAAGAGACCCAGTACTTC
V: TRBV3-1; D: -; J: TRBJ1-1; size: -; length: 14; CDR3: CASSQLEGNTEAFF; DNA: TGTGCCAGCAGCCAACTCGAGGGGAACACTGAAGCTTTCTTT
V: TRBV19; D: TRBD1; J: TRBJ2-5; size: -; length: 17; CDR3: CASSINRGITRGETQYF; DNA: TGTGCCAGTAGTATCAACAGGGGAATAACTCGGGGAGAGACCCAGTACTTC
V: TRBV7-3; D: -; J: TRBJ2-1; size: many; length: 15; CDR3: CASSPSTGTINEQFF; DNA: TGTGCCAGCAGCCCTTCGACGGGGACCATCAATGAGCAGTTCTTC
V: TRBV7-9; D: -; J: TRBJ1-6; size: -; length: 15; CDR3: CASSLSASYNSPLHF; DNA: TGTGCCAGCAGCTTATCGGCCTCCTATAATTCACCCCTCCACTTT
V: TRBV7-8; D: -; J: TRBJ2-3; size: -; length: 15; CDR3: CASSLRESGTDTQYF; DNA: TGTGCCAGCAGCTTGAGGGAGTCTGGCACAGATACGCAGTATTTT
V: TRBV10-3; D: -; J: TRBJ2-5; size: few; length: 13; CDR3: CAIRGHELETQYF; DNA: TGTGCCATCAGGGGACATGAACTGGAGACCCAGTACTTC
V: TRBV2; D: -; J: TRBJ1-6; size: few; length: 12; CDR3: CASLGPNSPLHF; DNA: TGTGCCAGCCTGGGGCCAAATTCACCCCTCCACTTT
V: TRBV6-2/TRBV6-3; D: -; J: TRBJ2-7; size: -; length: 18; CDR3: CASSSRDGRTRRSYEQYF; DNA: TGTGCCAGCAGTTCCCGGGACGGGCGGACAAGGAGATCCTACGAGCAGTACTTC
V: TRBV7-9; D: -; J: TRBJ2-5; size: -; length: 14; CDR3: CASSLALEGKTQYF; DNA: TGTGCCAGCAGCTTAGCGCTAGAGGGGAAGACCCAGTACTTC
V: TRBV10-3; D: -; J: TRBJ1-1; size: many; length: 15; CDR3: CAISALSKTNTEAFF; DNA: TGTGCCATCAGTGCCCTTTCTAAGACGAACACTGAAGCTTTCTTT
V: TRBV2; D: TRBD2; J: TRBJ2-5; size: -; length: 13; CDR3: CASSAGGEETQYF; DNA: TGTGCCAGCAGTGCGGGGGGTGAAGAGACCCAGTACTTC
V: TRBV12-3/TRBV12-4; D: TRBD2; J: TRBJ2-5; size: -; length: 14; CDR3: CASSFSGREETQYF; DNA: TGTGCCAGCAGTTTCTCAGGGAGGGAAGAGACCCAGTACTTC
V: TRBV19; D: -; J: TRBJ1-5; size: -; length: 12; CDR3: CASRSGNQPQHF; DNA: TGTGCCAGTAGATCGGGGAATCAGCCCCAGCATTTT
V: TRBV28; D: -; J: TRBJ2-7; size: few; length: 15; CDR3: CASSLWSQGSYEQYF; DNA: TGTGCCAGCAGTTTATGGTCACAGGGCAGCTACGAGCAGTACTTC
V: TRBV13; D: -; J: TRBJ1-1; size: -; length: 12; CDR3: CASSPSPPEAFF; DNA: TGTGCCAGCAGCCCGTCCCCCCCTGAAGCTTTCTTT
V: TRBV6-2/TRBV6-3; D: -; J: TRBJ2-7; size: -; length: 12; CDR3: CASSYSFGEQYF; DNA: TGTGCCAGCAGTTACTCGTTCGGCGAGCAGTACTTC
V: TRBV7-3; D: -; J: TRBJ2-1; size: many; length: 17; CDR3: CASSPFGSGSSYNEQFF; DNA: TGTGCCAGCAGCCCGTTTGGGAGCGGTAGCTCCTACAATGAGCAGTTCTTC
V: TRBV6-2/TRBV6-3; D: TRBD1; J: TRBJ2-3; size: -; length: 16; CDR3: CASSYPGTGVTDTQYF; DNA: TGTGCCAGCAGTTATCCAGGGACAGGAGTCACAGATACGCAGTATTTT
V: TRBV28; D: -; J: TRBJ2-7; size: many; length: 14; CDR3: CASSSGVGVNEQYF; DNA: TGTGCCAGCAGTTCAGGAGTGGGGGTGAACGAGCAGTACTTC
V: TRBV24-1; D: TRBD1; J: TRBJ2-7; size: few; length: 13; CDR3: CATSRTGAYEQYF; DNA: TGTGCCACCAGTCGGACAGGGGCCTACGAGCAGTACTTC
V: TRBV12-3/TRBV12-4; D: -; J: TRBJ1-2; size: few; length: 13; CDR3: CASSLSSRDGYTF; DNA: TGTGCCAGCAGTTTATCATCTCGGGATGGCTACACCTTC
V: TRBV24-1; D: -; J: TRBJ2-2; size: -; length: 16; CDR3: CATSDSRTGNTGELFF; DNA: TGTGCCACCAGTGATTCCCGGACGGGGAACACCGGGGAGCTGTTTTTT